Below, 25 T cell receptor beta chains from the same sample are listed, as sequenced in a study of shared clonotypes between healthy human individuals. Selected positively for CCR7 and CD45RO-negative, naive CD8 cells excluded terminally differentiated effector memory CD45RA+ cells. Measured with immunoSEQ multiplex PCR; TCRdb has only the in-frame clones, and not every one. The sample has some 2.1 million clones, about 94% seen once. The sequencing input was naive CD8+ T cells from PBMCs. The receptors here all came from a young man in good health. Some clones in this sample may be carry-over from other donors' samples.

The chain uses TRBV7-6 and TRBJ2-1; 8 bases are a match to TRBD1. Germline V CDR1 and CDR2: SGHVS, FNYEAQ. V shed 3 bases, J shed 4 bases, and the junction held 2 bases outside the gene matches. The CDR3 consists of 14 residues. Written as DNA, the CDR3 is TGTGCCAGCAGCTTCGGGACAGGTTACAATGAGCAGTTCTTC. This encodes CASSFGTGYNEQFF.

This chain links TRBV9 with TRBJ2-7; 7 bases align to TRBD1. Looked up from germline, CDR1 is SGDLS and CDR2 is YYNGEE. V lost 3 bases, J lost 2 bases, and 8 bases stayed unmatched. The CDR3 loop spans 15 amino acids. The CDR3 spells CASSAEPGQPYEQYF. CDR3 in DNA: TGTGCCAGCAGCGCCGAACCGGGACAGCCCTACGAGCAGTACTTC. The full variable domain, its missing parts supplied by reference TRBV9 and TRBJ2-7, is DSGVTQTPKHLITATGQRVTLRCSPRSGDLSVYWYQQSLDQGLQFLIQYYNGEERAKGNILERFSAQQFPDLHSELNLSSLELGDSALYFCASSAEPGQPYEQYFGPGTRLTVT.

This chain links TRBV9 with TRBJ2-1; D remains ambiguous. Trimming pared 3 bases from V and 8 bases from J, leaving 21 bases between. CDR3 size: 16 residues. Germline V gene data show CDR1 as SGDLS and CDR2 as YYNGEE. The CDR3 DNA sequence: TGTGCCAGCAGCGACCTCCCTCGGGTGGGGAAGGATGAGCAGTTCTTC. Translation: CASSDLPRVGKDEQFF.

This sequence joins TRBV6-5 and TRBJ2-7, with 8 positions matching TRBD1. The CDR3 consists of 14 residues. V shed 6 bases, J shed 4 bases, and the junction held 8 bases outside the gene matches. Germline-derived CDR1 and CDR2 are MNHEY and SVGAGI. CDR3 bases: TGTGCCAGCAGCCTCGGACAGGGTTGGTACGAGCAGTACTTC. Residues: CASSLGQGWYEQYF.

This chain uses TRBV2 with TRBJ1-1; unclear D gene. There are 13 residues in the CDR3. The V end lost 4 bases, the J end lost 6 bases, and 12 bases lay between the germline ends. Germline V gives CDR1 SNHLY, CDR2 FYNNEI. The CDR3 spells CASSVGESAEAFF. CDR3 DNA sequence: TGTGCCAGCAGTGTTGGGGAATCGGCTGAAGCTTTCTTT.

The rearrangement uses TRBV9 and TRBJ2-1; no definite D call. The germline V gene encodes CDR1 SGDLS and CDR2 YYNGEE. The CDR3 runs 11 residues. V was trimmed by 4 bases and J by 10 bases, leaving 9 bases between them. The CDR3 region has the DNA TGTGCCAGCAGCTCCTCGGTCGAGCAGTTCTTC. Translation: CASSSSVEQFF.

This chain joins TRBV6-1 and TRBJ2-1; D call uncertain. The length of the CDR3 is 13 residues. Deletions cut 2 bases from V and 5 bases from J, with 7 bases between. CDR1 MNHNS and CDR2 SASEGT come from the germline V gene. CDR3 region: CASSETGHNEQFF. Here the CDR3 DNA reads TGTGCCAGCAGTGAAACCGGGCACAATGAGCAGTTCTTC.

CDR3 amino acids: CASSLGSFLNEQFF. CDR3 bases: TGTGCCAGCAGCTTAGGTTCTTTCCTCAATGAGCAGTTCTTC. The rearrangement joins TRBV7-6 to TRBJ2-1, with D hard to call. The CDR3 has 14 residues. CDR1 and CDR2 from the germline V gene are SGHVS and FNYEAQ. V was pared by 1 base and J by 6 bases, with 10 bases between.

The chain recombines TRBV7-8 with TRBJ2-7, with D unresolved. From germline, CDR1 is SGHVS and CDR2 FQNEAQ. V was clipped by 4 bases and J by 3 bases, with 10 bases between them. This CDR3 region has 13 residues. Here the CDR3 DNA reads TGTGCCAGCAGCTCGCGCCAGTACTACGAGCAGTACTTC. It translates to CASSSRQYYEQYF. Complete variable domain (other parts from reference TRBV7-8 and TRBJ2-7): GAGVSQSPRYKVAKRGQDVALRCDPISGHVSLFWYQQALGQGPEFLTYFQNEAQLDKSGLPSDRFFAERPEGSVSTLKIQRTQQEDSAVYLCASSSRQYYEQYFGPGTRLTVT.

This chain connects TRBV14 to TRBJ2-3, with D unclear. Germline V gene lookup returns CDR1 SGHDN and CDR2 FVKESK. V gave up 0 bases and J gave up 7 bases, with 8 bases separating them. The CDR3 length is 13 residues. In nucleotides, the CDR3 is TGTGCCAGCAGCCAAGAGGTTAGAAATACGCAGTATTTT. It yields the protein CASSQEVRNTQYF.

In DNA form, the CDR3 reads TGTGCCAGCAGCTCAGAGCCCGGGACAGGTAGCACAGATACGCAGTATTTT. Encoded protein: CASSSEPGTGSTDTQYF. The V and J genes are TRBV5-6 and TRBJ2-3; 8 nucleotides match TRBD1. V gave up 3 bases and J gave up 0 bases; unmatched junction bases: 9. The CDR3 has 17 amino acids. Per the germline V gene, CDR1 is SGHDT and CDR2 is YYEEEE.

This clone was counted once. CDR3 protein: CASSQGQPTGELFF. CDR3 bases: TGTGCCAGCAGCCAGGGACAGCCGACCGGGGAGCTGTTTTTT. V gene TRBV4-2 combines with J gene TRBJ2-2, with 7 bases aligning to TRBD1. V dropped 3 bases and J dropped 5; count of bases not matched to a gene: 3. The CDR3 sequence is 14 residues long. CDR1 and CDR2 (germline): LGHNA, YNFKEQ.

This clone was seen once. The CDR3 loop is CASSSDFRAQNEKLFF. The CDR3 nucleotides read TGTGCCAGCAGCTCCGATTTCCGGGCCCAGAATGAAAAACTGTTTTTT. This rearrangement joins TRBV7-9 to TRBJ1-4; D gene unclear. In germline, CDR1 is SEHNR, CDR2 FQNEAQ (reference sequence). This CDR3 has 16 amino acids. Trimming pared 4 bases from V and 5 bases from J, leaving 17 bases between.

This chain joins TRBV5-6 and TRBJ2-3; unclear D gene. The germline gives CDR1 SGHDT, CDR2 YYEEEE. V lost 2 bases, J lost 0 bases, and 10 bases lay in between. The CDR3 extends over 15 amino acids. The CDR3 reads CASSLDTTSTDTQYF. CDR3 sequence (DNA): TGTGCCAGCAGCTTAGACACCACTAGCACAGATACGCAGTATTTT. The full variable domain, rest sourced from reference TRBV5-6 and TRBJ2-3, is DAGVTQSPTHLIKTRGQQVTLRCSPKSGHDTVSWYQQALGQGPQFIFQYYEEEERQRGNFPDRFSGHQFPNYSSELNVNALLLGDSALYLCASSLDTTSTDTQYFGPGTRLTVL.

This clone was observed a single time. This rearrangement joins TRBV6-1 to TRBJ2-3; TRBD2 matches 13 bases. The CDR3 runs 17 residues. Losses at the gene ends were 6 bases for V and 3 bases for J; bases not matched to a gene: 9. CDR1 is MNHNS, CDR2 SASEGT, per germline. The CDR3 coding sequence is TGTGCCAGCAGCGAATCTTTGGGACTAGCGGGAACAGATACGCAGTATTTT. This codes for CASSESLGLAGTDTQYF.

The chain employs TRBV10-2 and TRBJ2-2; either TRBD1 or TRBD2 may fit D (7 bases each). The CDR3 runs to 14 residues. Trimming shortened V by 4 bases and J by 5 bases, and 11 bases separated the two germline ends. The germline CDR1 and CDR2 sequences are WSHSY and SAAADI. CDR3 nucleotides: TGCGCCAGCAGTGGCAGGGGGGGAACCGGGGAGCTGTTTTTT. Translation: CASSGRGGTGELFF.

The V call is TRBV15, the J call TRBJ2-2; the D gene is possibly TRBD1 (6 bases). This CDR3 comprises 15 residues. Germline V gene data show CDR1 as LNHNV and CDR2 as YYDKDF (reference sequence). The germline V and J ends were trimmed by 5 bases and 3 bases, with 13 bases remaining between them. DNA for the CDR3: TGTGCCACCAGCGGTACAGGGCTATACACCGGGGAGCTGTTTTTT. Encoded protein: CATSGTGLYTGELFF.

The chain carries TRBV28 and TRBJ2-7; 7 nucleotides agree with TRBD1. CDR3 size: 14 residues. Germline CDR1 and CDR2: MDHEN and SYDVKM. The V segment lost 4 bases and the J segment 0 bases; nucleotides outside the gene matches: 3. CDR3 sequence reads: CASSSGQSSYEQYF. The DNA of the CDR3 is TGTGCCAGCAGTTCGGGACAGTCCTCCTACGAGCAGTACTTC.

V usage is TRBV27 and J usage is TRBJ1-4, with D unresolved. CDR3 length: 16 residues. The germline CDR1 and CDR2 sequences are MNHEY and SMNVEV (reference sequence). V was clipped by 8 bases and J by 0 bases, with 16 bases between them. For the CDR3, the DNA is TGTGCCAGCTCCGACGGACCTGCTGCAACTAATGAAAAACTGTTTTTT. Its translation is CASSDGPAATNEKLFF.

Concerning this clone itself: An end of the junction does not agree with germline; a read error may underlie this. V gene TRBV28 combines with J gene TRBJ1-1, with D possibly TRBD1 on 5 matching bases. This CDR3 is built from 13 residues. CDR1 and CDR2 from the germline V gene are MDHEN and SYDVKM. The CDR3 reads CASSLSYGVGEVF. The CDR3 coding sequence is TGTGCCAGCAGTTTATCGTATGGAGTGGGGGAGGTCTTT.

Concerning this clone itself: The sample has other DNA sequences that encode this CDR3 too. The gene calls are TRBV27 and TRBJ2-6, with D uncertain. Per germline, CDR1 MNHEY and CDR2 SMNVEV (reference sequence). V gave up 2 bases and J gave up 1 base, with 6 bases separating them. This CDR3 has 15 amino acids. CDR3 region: CASSLRGSGANVLTF. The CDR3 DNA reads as TGTGCCAGCAGTTTACGAGGTTCTGGGGCCAACGTCCTGACTTTC.

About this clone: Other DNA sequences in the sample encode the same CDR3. DNA of the CDR3: TGTGCCAGCAGCCCGCCCCTGACTTACGAGCAGTACTTC. The encoded protein is CASSPPLTYEQYF. The chain recombines TRBV11-2 with TRBJ2-7; D gene unclear. This CDR3 spans 13 amino acids. Germline assignment: CDR1 SGHAT and CDR2 FQNNGV. Trimming stripped 5 bases from V and 4 bases from J, with 12 bases between.

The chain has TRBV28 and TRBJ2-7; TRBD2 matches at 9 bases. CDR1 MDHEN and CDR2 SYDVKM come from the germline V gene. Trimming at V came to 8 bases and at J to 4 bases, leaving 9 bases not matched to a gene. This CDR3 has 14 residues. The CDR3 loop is CASRQLAGEYEQYF. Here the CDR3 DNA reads TGTGCCAGCCGTCAATTAGCGGGAGAGTACGAGCAGTACTTC. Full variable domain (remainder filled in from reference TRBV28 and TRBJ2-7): DVKVTQSSRYLVKRTGEKVFLECVQDMDHENMFWYRQDPGLGLRLIYFSYDVKMKEKGDIPEGYSVSREKKERFSLILESASTNQTSMYLCASRQLAGEYEQYFGPGTRLTVT.

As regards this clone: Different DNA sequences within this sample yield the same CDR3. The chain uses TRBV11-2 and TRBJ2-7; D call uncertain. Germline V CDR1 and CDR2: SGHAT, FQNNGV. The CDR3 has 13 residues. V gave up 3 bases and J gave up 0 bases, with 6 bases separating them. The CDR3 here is CASSFHSSYEQYF. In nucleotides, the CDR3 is TGTGCCAGCAGCTTCCACAGCTCCTACGAGCAGTACTTC.

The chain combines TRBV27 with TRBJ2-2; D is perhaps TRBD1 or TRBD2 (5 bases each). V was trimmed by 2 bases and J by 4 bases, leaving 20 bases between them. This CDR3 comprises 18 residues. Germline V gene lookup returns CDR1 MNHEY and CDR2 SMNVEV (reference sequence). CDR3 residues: CASSLIGQGPKLTGELFF. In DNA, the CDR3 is TGTGCCAGCAGTTTAATTGGGCAGGGACCAAAACTCACCGGGGAGCTGTTTTTT.